The source of this T cell receptor beta chain is a study of blood T cell repertoires in COVID-19. Overall study context: The United States, Italy and Spain were the sources of the acute and convalescent COVID-19 samples.

The CDR3 is made up of 11 amino acids. Trimming pared 6 bases from V and 4 bases from J, leaving 4 bases between. Germline CDR1 reads LNHDA; CDR2 reads SQIVND (reference sequence). Profiled with immunoSEQ multiplex PCR; TCRdb holds only in-frame clones, not every one. The sample contains some 270,000 clones, approximately 90% of which appear only once. The chain recombines TRBV19 with TRBJ2-1; D unclear. The sequence was obtained from a young woman with acute COVID-19. What was sequenced was PBMCs or T cells enriched from blood (not recorded which). As DNA, the CDR3 is TGTGCCAGTAGCACATACAATGAGCAGTTCTTC. Translation gives CASSTYNEQFF.